This entry features one TCR beta chain sequence. Its antigen remains unidentified. The record has no base qualities; no much larger clone is one base away. This entry is derived from a study of T cell responses to AZD1222 COVID-19 vaccine (dated by TCRdb to 2020 to 2023). Regarding the study in general: A total of 233 trial participants underwent TCR sequencing, of whom about 210 had received two doses of AZD1222 and roughly 26 had received two doses of the MenACWY control vaccine. Trial participants were enrolled into age subgroups of 18-55, 56-69 and 70-plus years, which contained 148, 28 and 57 TCR-sequenced participants, respectively.

What this sample's time point label stands for: about 28 days (+/-7) after the second vaccine dose. AZD1222 recipients with second doses at about 4 weeks or about 12 weeks were pooled, because spike-specific TCR depth and breadth did not differ between schedules. Samples from vaccinated people were obtained from the UK trials COV001 and COV002, which included a single-blind randomized controlled phase 2/3 trial of AZD1222 (ChAdOx1 nCoV-19) in healthy adults. For TCRbeta chain sequencing, PBMC samples were collected from trial participants at day 0 and at day 28 after the second dose. The CDR3 regions of human TCRbeta chains were subjected to immunosequencing. As for the original processing: Repertoire TCRs were matched against a reference library of SARS-CoV-2-specific TCRs generated with the MIRA antigen-specificity platform. Breadth was defined as the fraction of unique TCRs that were SARS-CoV-2-associated. Depth was defined as the fraction of total T cells that were SARS-CoV-2-associated. Using the MIRA data, each spike-specific TCR was mapped to the spike region that the TCR reacts to and placed in a CD4 or CD8 class. Log10-transformed breadth and depth values were compared by one-way ANOVA with Sidak's multiple comparisons tests. Held by TCRdb, this immuneACCESS table contains in-frame sequences only and omits some clones. Under half of the omission traces to an unresolved V gene where checked; the cause of the rest is unknown. The DNA was the basis for D and trimming; V, J and clone size are from that table. This sample gives about 160,000 clones in total; more than 75% of them show up just once. The top ten clonotypes cover roughly 4% of the sample.

The CDR3 starts with the cysteine, ends with the phenylalanine, and has 15 residues. Only CDR3 DNA remains: 45 bases, in frame from the first base. Trimming at the junction amounts to 6 bases on V and 0 bases on J, and the germline ends lie 15 bases apart. The germline V gene (reference sequence) yields SGHNT for CDR1 and YYREEE for CDR2. Overall study outcomes, separate from this receptor: The 56-69-year group was small, and its depth increase did not reach significance, likely because of low power. Most participants were white British and females outnumbered males, and the authors suggested that clonal diversity may have been underestimated. Only a handful of AZD1222 recipients were SARS-CoV-2 seropositive at baseline, limiting conclusions about previously exposed vaccinees. After two AZD1222 doses, both the breadth and the depth of spike-specific TCRs were significantly higher than at day 0 and than in MenACWY recipients. Epitopes outside the regions mutated in the B.1.351 and B.1.1.7 variants were reportedly recognized by nearly half of the unique spike-specific TCRs. Because no day 14 peak-response samples were available, the repertoires could be characterized only after the peak T cell response. CD4 TCRs associated with the vaccine covered the entire spike protein, and the dominant responses were in regions 160-218 and 743-854.

The chain employs TRBV5-4 and TRBJ1-1, with no reliable assignment of the D segment. Material: peripheral blood, obtained 28 days after the second AZD1222 dose. This receptor was identified in an adult who received the AZD1222 COVID-19 vaccine. The DNA sequence follows: TGTGCCAGCACCGTGGGGAGGGCCCTGAACACTGAAGCTTTCTTT. This translates into CASTVGRALNTEAFF.